This passage covers 20 T cell receptor beta chains from one sample sequenced in a study of blood T cells in healthy people across ages. The use of a sample-barcoded 5' primer and a J-beta primer mix characterized a second PCR of 7 to 11 cycles. TCRdb fed the 5' RACE reads into MiXCR, producing one record per CDR3 protein. This table holds about 1 million distinct CDR3 sequences, 20% to 25% found once. This sample was also put to use in a study of T cells of mothers and their children.

The sample consisted of blood. The receptors originated from a girl aged 2-9 years in good health.

The rearrangement joins TRBV5-1 to TRBJ2-7; 7 bases map to TRBD1. V was clipped by 1 base and J by 5 bases; unmatched bases: 6. The germline V gene encodes CDR1 SGHRS and CDR2 YFSETQ. The CDR3 loop spans 14 amino acids. CDR3 in amino acids: CASSLTGDFNEQYF. The CDR3, as DNA: TGCGCCAGCAGCTTGACAGGGGATTTCAACGAGCAGTACTTC.

This clonotype was observed a handful of times. V gene TRBV11-3 combines with J gene TRBJ2-5, with D maybe TRBD2 (5 bases). Gene TRBJ2-1 matches the end of the DNA better, so the J call may be wrong. In germline, CDR1 is SGHNT, CDR2 YENEEA. CDR3 length: 15 amino acids. As DNA, the CDR3 is TGTGCCAGCAGCTTACGGGAAAGTGTGATAGGTGAGCAGTTCTTC. Protein: CASSLRESVIGEQFF.

The chain has TRBV5-6 and TRBJ2-7; possible D gene TRBD1, 5 bases. Trimming left V 1 base short and J 3 bases short, with 17 bases between. The CDR3 loop spans 16 amino acids. From germline, CDR1 is SGHDT and CDR2 YYEEEE. Written as DNA, the CDR3 is TGTGCCAGCAGCTTGTTACTGAAAGAAGGGGACTACGAGCAGTACTTC. Its translation is CASSLLLKEGDYEQYF.

The rearrangement links TRBV29-1 to TRBJ2-1, with D uncertain. Germline assignment: CDR1 SQVTM and CDR2 ANQGSEA. Trimming took 4 bases from V and 2 from J, leaving 12 bases between them. This CDR3 has 14 residues. CDR3 bases: TGCAGCGTTGTTCTGCGTATCCCCTACAATGAGCAGTTCTTC. This encodes CSVVLRIPYNEQFF.

The chain carries TRBV29-1 and TRBJ1-4; unclear D gene. This CDR3 spans 14 amino acids. The V end was cut by 7 bases, the J end by 0 bases, with 12 bases between. CDR1 and CDR2 (germline): SQVTM, ANQGSEA. The CDR3 spells CSAAGTATNEKLFF. The DNA of the CDR3 is TGCAGCGCAGCCGGCACAGCAACTAATGAAAAACTGTTTTTT.

The chain joins TRBV29-1 to TRBJ2-6, with D maybe TRBD1 (5 bases). The CDR3 sequence is 14 residues long. Trimming took 4 bases from V and 4 from J, leaving 11 bases between them. The germline V gene has CDR1 SQVTM and CDR2 ANQGSEA. In nucleotides, the CDR3 is TGCAGCGTTGCCAGGGCTGTGGGGGCCAACGTCCTGACTTTC. Amino acids: CSVARAVGANVLTF.

There are a few counts of this clonotype. The chain joins TRBV29-1 to TRBJ2-3, with D possibly TRBD1 on 5 matching bases. Germline assignment: CDR1 SQVTM and CDR2 ANQGSEA. V gave up 4 bases and J gave up 6 bases, with 17 bases separating them. The CDR3 length is 14 residues. CDR3 DNA sequence: TGCAGCGTTGGCGAAGAACTCCCAGGGGATACGCAGTATTTT. Translation: CSVGEELPGDTQYF.

This clonotype was detected only a few times. The chain recombines TRBV7-6 with TRBJ1-2, with D hard to call. The germline gives CDR1 SGHVS, CDR2 FNYEAQ. The CDR3 length is 16 residues. V gave up 1 base and J gave up 0 bases, with 12 bases separating them. The CDR3 sequence is CASSLGQNIANYGYTF. As DNA, the CDR3 is TGTGCCAGCAGCTTAGGCCAGAATATAGCTAACTATGGCTACACCTTC.

This clonotype has more than one count but fewer than ten. J is TRBJ2-3 and V is TRBV9; D might be TRBD1 (6 bases). Germline lookup yields CDR1 SGDLS and CDR2 YYNGEE. This CDR3 has 15 amino acids. Between the trimmed V and J ends, which lost 4 bases and 0 bases, there was a span of 12 bases. The CDR3 here is CASSRFQGSTDTQYF. In DNA, the CDR3 is TGTGCCAGCAGCCGTTTTCAGGGGAGCACAGATACGCAGTATTTT.

CDR3 region: CSAETGDTDTQYF. Written as DNA, the CDR3 is TGCAGCGCCGAGACAGGGGACACAGATACGCAGTATTTT. The V gene is TRBV29-1, the J gene TRBJ2-3, with 8 bases that match TRBD1. This CDR3 contains 13 residues. Germline CDR1 reads SQVTM; CDR2 reads ANQGSEA. The V segment lost 7 bases and the J segment 2 bases; nucleotides outside the gene matches: 5.

A few counts support this clonotype. J is TRBJ2-5 and V is TRBV20-1; unclear D gene. With the DNA end fitting TRBJ2-1 better, the J assignment may be wrong. Looked up from germline, CDR1 is DFQATT and CDR2 is SNEGSKA (reference sequence). The CDR3 is 15 residues long. This CDR3 is CSARKEWDAYNEQFF. DNA for the CDR3: TGCAGTGCTAGAAAGGAGTGGGATGCCTACAATGAGCAGTTCTTC.

The CDR3 DNA sequence: TGCAGTGCTAGAGGACACCCTAGAAACCAAGAGACCCAGTACTTC. Amino acids: CSARGHPRNQETQYF. The V gene is TRBV20-1, the J gene TRBJ2-5, with D unclear. The germline V and J ends were trimmed by 1 base and 0 bases, with 12 bases remaining between them. CDR1 and CDR2 from the germline V gene are DFQATT and SNEGSKA (reference sequence). The CDR3 is made up of 15 amino acids.

About this clonotype: A much larger clone lies a single base off, so this may be a read error. The chain uses TRBV6-6 and TRBJ1-2; D unresolved. Germline V CDR1 and CDR2: MNHNY, SVGAGI (reference sequence). V was trimmed by 2 bases and J by 8 bases, leaving 3 bases between them. This CDR3 contains 10 residues. The CDR3 DNA sequence: TGTGCCAGCAGTTACGAGGGCTACACCTTC. This encodes CASSYEGYTF.

The chain links TRBV29-1 to TRBJ2-2; 7 positions agree with TRBD1. The V segment lost 4 bases and the J segment 0 bases; nucleotides outside the gene matches: 5. From germline, CDR1 is SQVTM and CDR2 ANQGSEA. The length of the CDR3 is 15 residues. Written as DNA, the CDR3 is TGCAGCGTTGCACCGGGACAGACGAACACCGGGGAGCTGTTTTTT. Protein product: CSVAPGQTNTGELFF.

The rearrangement joins TRBV6-2 or TRBV6-3 to TRBJ2-1; D is perhaps TRBD1 (5 bases). The germline gives CDR1 MNHEY, CDR2 SVGEGT. The V and J ends lost 5 bases and 10 bases respectively, with 12 bases between them. The length of the CDR3 is 12 residues. Written as DNA, the CDR3 is TGTGCCAGCAGTCAAACAGGAGTCGAGCAGTTCTTC. Its protein product is CASSQTGVEQFF.

This rearrangement joins TRBV4-3 to TRBJ2-5; 8 positions match TRBD1. TRBJ2-1 explains the end of the DNA better; the J call may be wrong. There are 15 residues in the CDR3. The germline CDR1 and CDR2 sequences are LGHNA and YSLEER. In DNA form, the CDR3 reads TGCGCCAGCAGCCACGACAGGGGAATCCTCAATGAGCAGTTCTTC. The encoded protein is CASSHDRGILNEQFF.

This clonotype was counted a few times. V and J are TRBV20-1 and TRBJ2-7, with TRBD2 matching over 9 bases. The CDR3 loop spans 15 amino acids. CDR1 and CDR2 (germline): DFQATT, SNEGSKA (reference sequence). The CDR3, as DNA: TGCAGCGCGAGACATCATAGCGGGAGCGAATACGAGCAGTACTTC. Translation gives CSARHHSGSEYEQYF.

The sample holds a few counts of this clonotype. The J gene is TRBJ2-7, the V gene TRBV20-1; tentatively, D is TRBD1 or TRBD2 (5 bases each). V was clipped by 0 bases and J by 4 bases, with 16 bases between them. Germline V CDR1 and CDR2: DFQATT, SNEGSKA (reference sequence). The CDR3 contains 15 residues. The CDR3 nucleotides are TGCAGTGCTAGAGAGGTACTGGGGGACCTATACGAGCAGTACTTC. This codes for CSAREVLGDLYEQYF.

This clonotype has more than one count but fewer than ten. The chain joins TRBV21-1 to TRBJ2-7; the D call in the table, TRBD1, was not verified against the DNA. TRBV21-1 is a known pseudogene. This CDR3 has 19 amino acids. CDR3 protein: CASSQAGPGIQGSSYEQYF. The CDR3 coding sequence is TGTGCCAGCAGCCAAGCGGGTCCCGGAATACAGGGGAGCTCCTACGAGCAGTACTTC.

This clonotype was seen more than once but under ten times. The CDR3 sequence is CASSPGIAGETQYF. CDR3 sequence (DNA): TGTGCCAGCTCACCCGGGATCGCGGGAGAGACCCAGTACTTC. The chain carries TRBV18 and TRBJ2-5, with D perhaps TRBD2 (5 bases). V lost 3 bases and J lost 4, with 12 bases in between. CDR1 KGHSH and CDR2 LQKENI come from the germline V gene. The CDR3 runs to 14 residues. Full variable domain (missing parts from reference TRBV18 and TRBJ2-5): NAGVMQNPRHLVRRRGQEARLRCSPMKGHSHVYWYRQLPEEGLKFMVYLQKENIIDESGMPKERFSAEFPKEGPSILRIQQVVRGDSAAYFCASSPGIAGETQYFGPGTRLLVL.